This T cell receptor (beta chain) was retrieved from a study of low-dose radiotherapy and immunotherapy resistance in tumors. The time point was: before trial treatment. This clonotype was observed a handful of times. Germline CDR1 reads LGHDT; CDR2 reads YNNKEL (reference sequence). This CDR3 region has 14 residues. The V segment lost 4 bases and the J segment 6 bases; nucleotides outside the gene matches: 5. Gene-specific TRAV and TRBV primers were used for first-strand cDNA, covering alpha and beta chains. The TCRs were subjected to amplification over around 19 PCR cycles employing a constant-region primer in conjunction with a V-primer adapter. MiXCR was run by TCRdb on the reads, yielding one entry per CDR3 protein. The sample shows tens of thousands of distinct CDR3 sequences, more than 8% of them seen only once.

The TCR comes from a male donor with prostate cancer. Here the sequenced sample was PBMCs, taken before treatment. This chain joins TRBV3-1 and TRBJ2-5; TRBD2 agrees at 10 bases. Written as DNA, the CDR3 is TGTGCCAGCAGCCCTAGCGGGAGTGCCAAGACCCAGTACTTC. Translating it yields CASSPSGSAKTQYF.